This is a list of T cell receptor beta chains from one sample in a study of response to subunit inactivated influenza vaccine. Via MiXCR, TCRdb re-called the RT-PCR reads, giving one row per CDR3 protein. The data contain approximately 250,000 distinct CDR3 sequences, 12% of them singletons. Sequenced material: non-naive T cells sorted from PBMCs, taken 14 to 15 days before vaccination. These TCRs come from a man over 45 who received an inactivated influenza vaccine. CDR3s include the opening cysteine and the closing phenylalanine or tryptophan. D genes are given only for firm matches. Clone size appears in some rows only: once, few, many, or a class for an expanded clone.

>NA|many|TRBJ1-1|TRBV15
TGTGCCACCAGCAGAGATTACACTGAAGCTTTCTTT
CATSRDYTEAFF
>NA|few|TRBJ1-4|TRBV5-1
TGCGCCAGCAGCTCCGGGTTCCGGAATGAAAAACTGTTTTTT
CASSSGFRNEKLFF
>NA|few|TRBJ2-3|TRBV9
TGTGCCAGCAGCGCCGGAGCGGCACGGGATACGCAGTATTTT
CASSAGAARDTQYF
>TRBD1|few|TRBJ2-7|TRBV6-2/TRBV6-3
TGTGCCAGCTTCGGGACAGGGAGCACCTACGAGCAGTACTTC
CASFGTGSTYEQYF
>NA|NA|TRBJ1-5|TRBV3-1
TGTGCCAGCAGCCAAGGCCGGCAGTTTTATCAGCCCCAGCATTTT
CASSQGRQFYQPQHF
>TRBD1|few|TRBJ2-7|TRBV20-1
TGCAGTGCTGCACAGGGACAGCTCGCCTACGAGCAGTACTTC
CSAAQGQLAYEQYF
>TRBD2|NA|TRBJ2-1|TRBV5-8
TGTGCCAGCAGTCTAGCGGGAGGTCTGTTCTTC
CASSLAGGLFF
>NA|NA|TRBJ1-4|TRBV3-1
TGTGCCAGCAGCCACTGCGAACCAACTAATGAAAAACTGTTTTTT
CASSHCEPTNEKLFF
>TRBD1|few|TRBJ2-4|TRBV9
TGTGCCAGCAGCGACCAAACGACAGGGACCCCTCAGTACTTC
CASSDQTTGTPQYF
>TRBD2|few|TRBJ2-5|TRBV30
TGTGCCACGCCGACGGGGGGTGGGACCCAGTACTTC
CATPTGGGTQYF
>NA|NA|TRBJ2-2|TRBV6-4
TGTGCCAGCAGTGACAGGGATTCGCACACCGGGGAGCTGTTTTTT
CASSDRDSHTGELFF
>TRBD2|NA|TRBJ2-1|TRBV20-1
TGCTGTGCTAGGGAGGGGTTAGCGGCAAACTCCTACAATGAGCAGTTCTTC
CCAREGLAANSYNEQFF
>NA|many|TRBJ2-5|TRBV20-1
TGCAGTGCCCGTCCAGGAGGGACCCAGTACTTC
CSARPGGTQYF
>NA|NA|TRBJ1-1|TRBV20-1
TGCAGTGCTAGGGGCCCCCAGAACACTGAAGCTTTCTTT
CSARGPQNTEAFF
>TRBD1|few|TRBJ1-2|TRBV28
TGTGCCAGCAGTTTTATAGGGACAGGCAACTCCTACACCTTC
CASSFIGTGNSYTF
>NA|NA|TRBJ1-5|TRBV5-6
TGTGCCAGCAGCAGCTCGGGAAATCAGCCCCAGCATTTT
CASSSSGNQPQHF
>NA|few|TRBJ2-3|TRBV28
TGTGCCAGCAGTTTAATTTCTGGGTTCACAGATACGCAGTATTTT
CASSLISGFTDTQYF
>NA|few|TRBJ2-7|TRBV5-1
TGCGCCAGCAGCTTCGAGGACGGCTACGAGCAGTACTTC
CASSFEDGYEQYF
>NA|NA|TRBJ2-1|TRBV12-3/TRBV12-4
TGTGCCAGCAGTTTTGGGTGGGGCTCCTACAATGAGCAGTTCTTC
CASSFGWGSYNEQFF
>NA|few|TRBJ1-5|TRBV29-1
TGCAGCGTTGTAACCTTCGGTGGGCCCCAGCATTTT
CSVVTFGGPQHF
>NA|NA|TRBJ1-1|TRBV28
TGTGCCAGCAGTTTCCCCCAGGGTAACACTGAAGCTTTCTTT
CASSFPQGNTEAFF
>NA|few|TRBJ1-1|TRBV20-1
TGCAGTGCCGGAATCCGGGGAACTGAAGCTTTCTTT
CSAGIRGTEAFF
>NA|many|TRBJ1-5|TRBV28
TGTGCCAGCAGTTTAATTCGCGATCAGCCCCAGCATTTT
CASSLIRDQPQHF
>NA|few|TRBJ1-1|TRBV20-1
TGCAGTGCTAGAGACAACACGAAAGGGGCTGAAGCTTTCTTT
CSARDNTKGAEAFF
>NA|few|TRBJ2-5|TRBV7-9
TGTGCCAGCAGCTTAGCGCTTAGGGGAACGGAGACCCAGTACTTC
CASSLALRGTETQYF
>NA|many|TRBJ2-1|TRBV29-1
TGCAGCGTTGGGGCAGTCGGAAGCAATGAGCAGTTCTTC
CSVGAVGSNEQFF
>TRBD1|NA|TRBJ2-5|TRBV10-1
TGCGCCAGCAGTGATTCCAGGGGGCAAGAGACCCAGTACTTC
CASSDSRGQETQYF
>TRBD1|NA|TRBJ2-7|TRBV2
TGTGCCAGCAGTGATGGGACAGGGGAGTACTTC
CASSDGTGEYF
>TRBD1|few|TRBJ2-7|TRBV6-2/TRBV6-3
TGTGCCACCCAAAGGGACAGCTACGAGCAGTACTTC
CATQRDSYEQYF
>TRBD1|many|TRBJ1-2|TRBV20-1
TGCAGTGCTAGCGACAAAAGGGGGCCCTATGGCTACACCTTC
CSASDKRGPYGYTF
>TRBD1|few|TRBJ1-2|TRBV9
TGTGCCAGCGACAGGACAGGGGGTATTTATGGCTACACCTTC
CASDRTGGIYGYTF
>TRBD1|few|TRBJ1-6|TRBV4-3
TGCGCCAGCAGCCGAGGACAGGACGGTCCTAATTCACCCCTCCACTTT
CASSRGQDGPNSPLHF
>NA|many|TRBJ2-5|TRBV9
TGTGCCAGCAGCGTGACCGGAAAACAAGAGACCCAGTACTTC
CASSVTGKQETQYF
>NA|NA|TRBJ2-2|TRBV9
TGTGCCAGCAGCGTAGGCGGGGCAGGTGTCACCGGGGAGCTGTTTTTT
CASSVGGAGVTGELFF
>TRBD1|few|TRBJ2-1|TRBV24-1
TGTGCCACCAGTGATTTCTTGGGCGCCGGGACAGGGGTCAATGAGCAGTTCTTC
CATSDFLGAGTGVNEQFF
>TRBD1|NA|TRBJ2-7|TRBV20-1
TGCCTGGGGACAGGTGAATACGAGCAGTACTTC
CLGTGEYEQYF
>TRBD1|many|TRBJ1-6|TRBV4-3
TGCGCCAGCAGCCAGGGGACAGCTGTCTCCTCACCCCTCCACTTT
CASSQGTAVSSPLHF
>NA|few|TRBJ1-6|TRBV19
TGTGCCAGTAGTATAAGAGGGGCGCGGAATTCACCCCTCCACTTT
CASSIRGARNSPLHF
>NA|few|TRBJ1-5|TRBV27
TGTGCCAGCAGTTTATCTTGGGCCGCCTATAGCAATCAGCCCCAGCATTTT
CASSLSWAAYSNQPQHF
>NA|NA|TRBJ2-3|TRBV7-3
TGTGCCAGCAGCTCCCTAGCGACAGATACGCAGTATTTT
CASSSLATDTQYF
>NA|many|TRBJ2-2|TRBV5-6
TGTGCCAGCAGCTTGGGGCGTGTCGGGGTACACACCGGGGAGCTGTTTTTT
CASSLGRVGVHTGELFF
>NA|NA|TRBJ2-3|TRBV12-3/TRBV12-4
TGTGCCAGCACCCAACGAGGGCACCGCGGTGCAGATACGCAGTATTTT
CASTQRGHRGADTQYF
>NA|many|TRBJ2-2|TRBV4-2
TGTGCCAGCAGCCATACAGGAAACACCGGGGAGCTGTTTTTT
CASSHTGNTGELFF
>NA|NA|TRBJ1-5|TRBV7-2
TGTGCCAGCAGCCCACTACCGGGCGGAGCCCAGCATTTT
CASSPLPGGAQHF
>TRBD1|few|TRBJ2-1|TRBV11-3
TGTGCCAGCAGCTTAGTCCTCTCCCGGGACAGGGGGCTGTTAAGCTCCTACAATGAGCAGTTCTTC
CASSLVLSRDRGLLSSYNEQFF
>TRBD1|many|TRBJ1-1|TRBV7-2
TGTGCCAGCAGCTATACAGGGGGCGCCGGGTCTGAAGCTTTCTTT
CASSYTGGAGSEAFF
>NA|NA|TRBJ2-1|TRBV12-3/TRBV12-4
TGTGCCAGCAGGGAAGGACAGAAAAACAATGAGCAGTTCTTC
CASREGQKNNEQFF
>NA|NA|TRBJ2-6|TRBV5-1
TGCGCCAGCAGCTTGGTAGGATCGAGCTCTGGGGCCAACGTCCTGACTTTC
CASSLVGSSSGANVLTF
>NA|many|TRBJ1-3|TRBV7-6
TGTGCCAGCAGCCCGACTCTGGGGCGCTTCTCCTCTGGAAACACCATATATTTT
CASSPTLGRFSSGNTIYF
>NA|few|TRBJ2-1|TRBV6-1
TGTGCCAGCAGCCGGGAGAGGGGAATATACAATGAGCAGTTCTTC
CASSRERGIYNEQFF
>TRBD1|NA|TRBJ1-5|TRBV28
TGTGCCAGCAGTTTATTAATGACAGGGACCGGCAATCAGCCCCAGCATTTT
CASSLLMTGTGNQPQHF
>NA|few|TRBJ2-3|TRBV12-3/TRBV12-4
TGTGCCAGCAGTGCCGTGTGGGATACGCAGTATTTT
CASSAVWDTQYF
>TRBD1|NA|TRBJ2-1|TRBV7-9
TGTGCCAGCAGCTCCAGGACAGGGAATGAGCAGTTCTTC
CASSSRTGNEQFF
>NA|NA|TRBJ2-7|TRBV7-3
TGTGCCAGCAGCATACAAAGAGGGGTCTACGAGCAGTACTTC
CASSIQRGVYEQYF
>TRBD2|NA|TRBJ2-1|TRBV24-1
TGTGCCACCAGTGATGGGCTAGCGGGACTCAATGAGCAGTTCTTC
CATSDGLAGLNEQFF
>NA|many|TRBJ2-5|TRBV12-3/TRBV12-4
TGTGCCAGCAGTTCGGGCAGCGCGACCCAGTACTTC
CASSSGSATQYF
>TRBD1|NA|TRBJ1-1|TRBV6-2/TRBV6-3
TGTGCCAGCAGTTACAGGGGGCTGAACACTGAAGCTTTCTTT
CASSYRGLNTEAFF
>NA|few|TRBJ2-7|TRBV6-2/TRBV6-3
TGTGCCAGCAGTTACGATAGGCTAGCCGCCTACGAGCAGTACTTC
CASSYDRLAAYEQYF
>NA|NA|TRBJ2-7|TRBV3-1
TGTGCCAGCAGCCAGACAGTCCCTCCTAACGAGCAGTACTTC
CASSQTVPPNEQYF